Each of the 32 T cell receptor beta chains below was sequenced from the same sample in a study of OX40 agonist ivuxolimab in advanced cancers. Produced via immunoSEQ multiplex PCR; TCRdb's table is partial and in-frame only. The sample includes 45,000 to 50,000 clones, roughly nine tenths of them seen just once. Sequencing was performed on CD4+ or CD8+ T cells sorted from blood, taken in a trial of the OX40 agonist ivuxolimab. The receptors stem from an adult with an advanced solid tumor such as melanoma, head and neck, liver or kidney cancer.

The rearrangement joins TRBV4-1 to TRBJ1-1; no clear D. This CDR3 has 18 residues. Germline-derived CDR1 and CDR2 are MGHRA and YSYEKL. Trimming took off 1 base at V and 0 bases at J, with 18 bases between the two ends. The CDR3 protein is CASSQANWVGELNTEAFF. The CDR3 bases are TGCGCCAGCAGCCAAGCCAATTGGGTCGGGGAATTGAACACTGAAGCTTTCTTT.

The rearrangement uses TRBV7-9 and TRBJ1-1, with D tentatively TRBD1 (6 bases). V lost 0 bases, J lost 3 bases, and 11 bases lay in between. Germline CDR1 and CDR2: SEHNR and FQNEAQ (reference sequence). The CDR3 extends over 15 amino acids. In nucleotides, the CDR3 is TGTGCCAGCAGCTTAGCGGTAGGGGGGGACACTGAAGCTTTCTTT. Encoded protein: CASSLAVGGDTEAFF.

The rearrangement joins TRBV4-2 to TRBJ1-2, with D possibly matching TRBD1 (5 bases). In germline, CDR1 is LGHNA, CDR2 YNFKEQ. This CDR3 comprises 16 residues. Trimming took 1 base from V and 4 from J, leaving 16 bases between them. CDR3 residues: CASSQGEWGRAYGYTF. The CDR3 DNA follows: TGTGCCAGCAGCCAAGGCGAATGGGGGAGGGCCTATGGCTACACCTTC.

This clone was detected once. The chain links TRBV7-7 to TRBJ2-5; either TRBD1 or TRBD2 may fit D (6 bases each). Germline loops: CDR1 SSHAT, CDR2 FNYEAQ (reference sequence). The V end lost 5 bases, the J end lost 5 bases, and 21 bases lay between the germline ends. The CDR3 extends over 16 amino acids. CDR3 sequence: CASSQWAGARGETQYF. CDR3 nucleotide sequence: TGTGCCAGCAGCCAGTGGGCAGGGGCCCGGGGGGAGACCCAGTACTTC.

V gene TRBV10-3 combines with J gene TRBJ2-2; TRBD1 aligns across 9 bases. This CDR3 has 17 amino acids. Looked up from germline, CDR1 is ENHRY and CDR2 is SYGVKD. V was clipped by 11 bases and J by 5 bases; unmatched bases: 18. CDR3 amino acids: CAARTGVLVSGTGELFF. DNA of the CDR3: TGTGCCGCCCGGACAGGGGTCCTAGTATCAGGGACCGGGGAGCTGTTTTTT.

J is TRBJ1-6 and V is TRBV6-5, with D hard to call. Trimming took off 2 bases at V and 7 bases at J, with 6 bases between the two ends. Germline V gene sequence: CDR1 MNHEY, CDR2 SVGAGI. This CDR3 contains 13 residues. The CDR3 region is CASSYTGNSPLHF. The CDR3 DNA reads TGTGCCAGCAGTTACACCGGGAATTCACCCCTCCACTTT.

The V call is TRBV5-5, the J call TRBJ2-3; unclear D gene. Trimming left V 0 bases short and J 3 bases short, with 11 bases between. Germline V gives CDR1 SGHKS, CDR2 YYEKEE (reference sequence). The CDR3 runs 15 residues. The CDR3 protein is CASSLVWGCTDTQYF. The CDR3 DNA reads TGTGCCAGCAGCTTGGTGTGGGGTTGTACAGATACGCAGTATTTT.

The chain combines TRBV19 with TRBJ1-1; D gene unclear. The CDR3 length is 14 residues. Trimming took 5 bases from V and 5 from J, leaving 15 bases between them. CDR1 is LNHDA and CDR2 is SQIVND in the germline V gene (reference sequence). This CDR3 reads CASSAGSAFTEAFF. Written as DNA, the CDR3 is TGTGCCAGTAGTGCGGGATCCGCGTTTACTGAAGCTTTCTTT.

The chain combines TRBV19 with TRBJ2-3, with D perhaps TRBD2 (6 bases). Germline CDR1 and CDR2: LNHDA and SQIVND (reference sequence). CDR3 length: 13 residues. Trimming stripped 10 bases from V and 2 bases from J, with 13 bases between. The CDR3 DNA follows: TGTGCCACGGGACGGACTAACACAGATACGCAGTATTTT. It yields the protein CATGRTNTDTQYF. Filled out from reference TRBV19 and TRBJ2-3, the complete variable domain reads DGGITQSPKYLFRKEGQNVTLSCEQNLNHDAMYWYRQDPGQGLRLIYYSQIVNDFQKGDIAEGYSVSREKKESFPLTVTSAQKNPTAFYLCATGRTNTDTQYFGPGTRLTVL.

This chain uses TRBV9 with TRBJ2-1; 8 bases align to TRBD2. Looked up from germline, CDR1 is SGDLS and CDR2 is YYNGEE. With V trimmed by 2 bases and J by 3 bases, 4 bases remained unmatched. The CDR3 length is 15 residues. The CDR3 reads CASSVKAGVYNEQFF. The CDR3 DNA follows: TGTGCCAGCAGCGTCAAAGCGGGAGTCTACAATGAGCAGTTCTTC. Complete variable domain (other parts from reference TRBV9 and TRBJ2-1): DSGVTQTPKHLITATGQRVTLRCSPRSGDLSVYWYQQSLDQGLQFLIQYYNGEERAKGNILERFSAQQFPDLHSELNLSSLELGDSALYFCASSVKAGVYNEQFFGPGTRLTVL.

The CDR3 here is CASREGGEQYF. The CDR3 bases are TGCGCCAGCAGGGAGGGGGGCGAGCAGTACTTC. This rearrangement joins TRBV10-2 to TRBJ2-7, with D perhaps matching TRBD1 or TRBD2 (6 bases each). The V gene lost 6 bases and the J gene lost 6 bases, with 9 bases spanning the gap. CDR1 and CDR2 from the germline V gene are WSHSY and SAAADI. This CDR3 contains 11 residues.

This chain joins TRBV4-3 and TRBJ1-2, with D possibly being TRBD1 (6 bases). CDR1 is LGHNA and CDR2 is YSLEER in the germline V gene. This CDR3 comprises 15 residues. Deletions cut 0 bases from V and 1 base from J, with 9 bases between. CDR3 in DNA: TGCGCCAGCAGCCAAGAGGACAGCTTTAACTATGGCTACACCTTC. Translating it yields CASSQEDSFNYGYTF.

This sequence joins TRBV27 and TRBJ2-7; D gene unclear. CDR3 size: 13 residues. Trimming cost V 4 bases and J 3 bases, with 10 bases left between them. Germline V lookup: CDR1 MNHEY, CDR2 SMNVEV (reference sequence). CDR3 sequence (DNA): TGTGCCAGCAGTTGGAACGGAGACTACGAGCAGTACTTC. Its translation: CASSWNGDYEQYF.

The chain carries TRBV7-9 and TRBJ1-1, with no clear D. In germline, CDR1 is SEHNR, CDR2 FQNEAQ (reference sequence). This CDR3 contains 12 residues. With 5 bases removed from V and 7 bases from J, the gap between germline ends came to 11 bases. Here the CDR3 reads CASSPGNIEAFF. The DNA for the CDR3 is TGTGCCAGCAGCCCGGGTAATATTGAAGCTTTCTTT.

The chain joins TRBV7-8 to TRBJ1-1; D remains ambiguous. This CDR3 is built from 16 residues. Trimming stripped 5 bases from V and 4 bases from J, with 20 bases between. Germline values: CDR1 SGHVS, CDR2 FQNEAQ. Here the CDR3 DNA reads TGTGCCAGCAGCCCGTCAGTGGTTAGTTTAAGCACTGAAGCTTTCTTT. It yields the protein CASSPSVVSLSTEAFF.

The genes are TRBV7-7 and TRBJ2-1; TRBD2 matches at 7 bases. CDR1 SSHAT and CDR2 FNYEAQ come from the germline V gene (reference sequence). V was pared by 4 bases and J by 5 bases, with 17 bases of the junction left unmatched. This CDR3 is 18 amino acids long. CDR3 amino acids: CASSSTVTSGEGNNEQFF. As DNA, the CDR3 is TGTGCCAGCAGCTCTACAGTAACAAGCGGGGAAGGCAACAATGAGCAGTTCTTC.

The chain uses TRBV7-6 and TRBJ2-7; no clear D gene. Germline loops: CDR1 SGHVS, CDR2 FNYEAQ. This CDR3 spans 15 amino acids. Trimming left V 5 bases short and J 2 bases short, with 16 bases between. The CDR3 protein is CASSNRNSLTYEQYF. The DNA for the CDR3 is TGTGCCAGCAGCAATAGGAACAGTTTGACCTACGAGCAGTACTTC.

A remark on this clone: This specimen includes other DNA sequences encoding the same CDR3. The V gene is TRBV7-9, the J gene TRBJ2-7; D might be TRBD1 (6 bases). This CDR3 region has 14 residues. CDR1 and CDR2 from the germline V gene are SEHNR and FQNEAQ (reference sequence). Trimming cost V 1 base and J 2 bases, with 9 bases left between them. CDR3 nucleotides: TGTGCCAGCAGCTTAGGTAGGGGGACCTACGAGCAGTACTTC. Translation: CASSLGRGTYEQYF.

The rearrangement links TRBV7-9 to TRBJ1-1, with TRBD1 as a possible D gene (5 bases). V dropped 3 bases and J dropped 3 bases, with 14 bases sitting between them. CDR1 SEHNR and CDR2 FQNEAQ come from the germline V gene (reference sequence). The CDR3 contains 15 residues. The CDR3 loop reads CASSLGRRWDTEAFF. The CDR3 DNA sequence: TGTGCCAGCAGCTTGGGGCGGAGGTGGGACACTGAAGCTTTCTTT.

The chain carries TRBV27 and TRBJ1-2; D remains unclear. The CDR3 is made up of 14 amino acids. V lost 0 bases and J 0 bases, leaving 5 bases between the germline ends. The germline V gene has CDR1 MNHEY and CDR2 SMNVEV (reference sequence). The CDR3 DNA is TGTGCCAGCAGTTTATCCGGGACTAACTATGGCTACACCTTC. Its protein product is CASSLSGTNYGYTF.

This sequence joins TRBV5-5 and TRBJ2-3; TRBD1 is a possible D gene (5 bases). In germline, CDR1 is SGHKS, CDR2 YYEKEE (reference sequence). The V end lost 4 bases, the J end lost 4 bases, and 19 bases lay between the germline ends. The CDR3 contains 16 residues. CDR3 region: CASSSQPKGAADTQYF. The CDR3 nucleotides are TGTGCCAGCAGCAGTCAGCCAAAAGGGGCGGCAGATACGCAGTATTTT.

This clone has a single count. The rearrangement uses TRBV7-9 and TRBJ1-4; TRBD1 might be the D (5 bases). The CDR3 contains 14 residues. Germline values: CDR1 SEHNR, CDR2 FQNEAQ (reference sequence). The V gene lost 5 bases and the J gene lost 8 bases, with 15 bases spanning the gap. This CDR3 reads CASSTRDQDEKLFF. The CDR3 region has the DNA TGTGCCAGCAGCACCCGGGACCAGGACGAAAAACTGTTTTTT.

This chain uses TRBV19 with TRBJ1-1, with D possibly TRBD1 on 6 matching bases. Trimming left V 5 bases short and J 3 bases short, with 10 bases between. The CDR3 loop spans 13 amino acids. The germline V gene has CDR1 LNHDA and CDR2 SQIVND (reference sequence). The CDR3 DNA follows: TGTGCCAGTAGTTCAACAGGGTACACTGAAGCTTTCTTT. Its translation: CASSSTGYTEAFF.

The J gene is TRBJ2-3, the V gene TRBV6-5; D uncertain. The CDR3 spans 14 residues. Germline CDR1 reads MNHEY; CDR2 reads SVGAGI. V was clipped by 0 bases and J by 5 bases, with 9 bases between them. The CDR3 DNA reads TGTGCCAGCAGTTACTCTGGTCCGGGAGATACGCAGTATTTT. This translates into CASSYSGPGDTQYF.

CDR3 amino acids: CAWSAGQQETQYF. CDR3 nucleotides: TGTGCCTGGAGTGCGGGACAGCAAGAGACCCAGTACTTC. The chain joins TRBV30 to TRBJ2-5, with 7 bases aligning to TRBD1. This CDR3 is 13 amino acids long. After removal of 1 base from V and 2 bases from J, the junction contained 1 base not matched to a gene. CDR1 is GTSNPN, CDR2 SVGIG, per germline (reference sequence).

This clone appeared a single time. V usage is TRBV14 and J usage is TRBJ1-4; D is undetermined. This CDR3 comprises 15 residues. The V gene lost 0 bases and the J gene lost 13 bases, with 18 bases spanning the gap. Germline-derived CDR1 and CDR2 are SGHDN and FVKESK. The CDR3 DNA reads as TGTGCCAGCAGCCAAGATGGGCGGCCTCGTGTTAGACTGTTTTTT. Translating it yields CASSQDGRPRVRLFF.

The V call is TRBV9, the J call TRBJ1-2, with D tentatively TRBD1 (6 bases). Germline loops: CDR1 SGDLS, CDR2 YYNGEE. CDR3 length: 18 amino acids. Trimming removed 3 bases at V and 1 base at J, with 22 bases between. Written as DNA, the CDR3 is TGTGCCAGCAGCGCAAGCGTGGACAGACCCTCCCTTAACTATGGCTACACCTTC. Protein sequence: CASSASVDRPSLNYGYTF. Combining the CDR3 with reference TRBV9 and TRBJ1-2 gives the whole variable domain DSGVTQTPKHLITATGQRVTLRCSPRSGDLSVYWYQQSLDQGLQFLIQYYNGEERAKGNILERFSAQQFPDLHSELNLSSLELGDSALYFCASSASVDRPSLNYGYTFGSGTRLTVV.

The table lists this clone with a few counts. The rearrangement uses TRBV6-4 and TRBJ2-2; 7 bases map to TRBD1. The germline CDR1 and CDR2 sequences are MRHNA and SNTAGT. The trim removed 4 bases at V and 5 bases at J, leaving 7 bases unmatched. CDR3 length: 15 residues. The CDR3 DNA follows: TGTGCCAGCAGTGCCTACTCGACAGGGACCGGGGAGCTGTTTTTT. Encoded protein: CASSAYSTGTGELFF.

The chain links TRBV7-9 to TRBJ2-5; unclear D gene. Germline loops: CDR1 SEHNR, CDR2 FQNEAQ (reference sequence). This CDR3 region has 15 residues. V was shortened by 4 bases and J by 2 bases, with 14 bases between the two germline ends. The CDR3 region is CASSSSTTNQETQYF. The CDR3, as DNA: TGTGCCAGCAGCTCGTCGACGACCAATCAAGAGACCCAGTACTTC.

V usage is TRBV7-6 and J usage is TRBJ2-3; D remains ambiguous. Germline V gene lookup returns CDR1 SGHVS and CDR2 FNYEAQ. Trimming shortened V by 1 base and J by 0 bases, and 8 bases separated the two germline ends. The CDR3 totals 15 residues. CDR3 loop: CASSLGPSSTDTQYF. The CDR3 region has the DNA TGTGCCAGCAGCTTAGGGCCGAGTAGCACAGATACGCAGTATTTT.

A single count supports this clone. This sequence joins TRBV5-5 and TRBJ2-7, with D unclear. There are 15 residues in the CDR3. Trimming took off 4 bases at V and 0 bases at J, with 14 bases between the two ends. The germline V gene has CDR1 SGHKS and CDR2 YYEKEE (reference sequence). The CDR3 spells CASSPSYMDSYEQYF. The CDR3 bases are TGTGCCAGCAGCCCCTCCTACATGGACTCCTACGAGCAGTACTTC.

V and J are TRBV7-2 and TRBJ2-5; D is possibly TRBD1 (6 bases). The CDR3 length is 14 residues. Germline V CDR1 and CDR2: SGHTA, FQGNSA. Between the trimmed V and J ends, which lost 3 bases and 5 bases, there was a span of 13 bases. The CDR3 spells CASSFPQGLETQYF. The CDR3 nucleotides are TGTGCCAGCAGCTTTCCACAGGGCCTGGAGACCCAGTACTTC.